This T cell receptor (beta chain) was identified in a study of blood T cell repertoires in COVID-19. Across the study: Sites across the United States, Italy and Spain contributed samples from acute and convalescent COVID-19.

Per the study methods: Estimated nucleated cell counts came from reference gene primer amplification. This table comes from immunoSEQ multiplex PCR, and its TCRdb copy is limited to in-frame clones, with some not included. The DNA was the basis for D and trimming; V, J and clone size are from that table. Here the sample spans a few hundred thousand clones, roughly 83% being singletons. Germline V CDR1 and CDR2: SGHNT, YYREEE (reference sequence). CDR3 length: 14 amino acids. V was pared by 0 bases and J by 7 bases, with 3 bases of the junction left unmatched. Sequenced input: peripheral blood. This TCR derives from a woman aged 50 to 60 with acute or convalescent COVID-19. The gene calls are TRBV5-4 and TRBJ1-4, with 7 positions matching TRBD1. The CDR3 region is CASSLEDRSEKLFF. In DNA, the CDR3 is TGTGCCAGCAGCTTGGAGGACAGGAGTGAAAAACTGTTTTTT.